This entry features one TCR beta chain sequence. What antigen it recognizes has not been identified. No much larger clonotype is one base removed from it; base qualities were not supplied. The sample is drawn from a study of blood T cell repertoires in COVID-19 (dated by TCRdb to 2018 to 2020). Context from the whole study: Samples from collaborators originated in the United States, Italy and Spain and spanned both the acute and convalescent phases of COVID-19. The material from the prospective study consisted of cDNA or gDNA derived from T cells, B-cell-depleted T cells, or PBMCs. The samples were drawn from the first 160 participants of the ongoing ImmuneRACE study and from about 1,200 subjects provided by 6 global collaborators. Nearly every sample came with metadata listing a de-identified subject ID, COVID-19 status, age in years and sex. A freely available public database, intended as a resource for researchers studying the immune response to SARS-CoV-2, is where the repertoires were released. Subjects who had been exposed to COVID-19, were actively infected with it, or had recovered from it provided the deeply sampled blood TCRbeta repertoires that made up the dataset. HLA class I and class II types, where available, came from metadata supplied by the sample provider rather than from assay-based typing.

The CDR3 measures 14 amino acids from cysteine to phenylalanine. This entry keeps only the CDR3 DNA: 42 bases, framed from base 1. In the germline V gene (reference sequence), CDR1 corresponds to LNHNV and CDR2 to YYDKDF. V is cut back by 3 bases and J by 3 bases, with 5 bases in the junction unmatched. Collaborating institutions collected whole blood in K2EDTA tubes following their own protocols. For TCRbeta analysis, collaborators shipped samples in one of three forms: frozen whole blood, isolated PBMCs, or DNA extracted from either of those sample types. TCRbeta CDR3 regions were amplified from genomic DNA using the immunoSEQ Assay, a bias-controlled multiplex PCR. Per the source publication's procedure: Within the assay, amplification of reference gene primers was used to estimate how many nucleated cells each sample contained. To quantify the absolute abundance of each unique TCRbeta CDR3 rearrangement, sequence reads were collapsed and filtered. For each sample, productive Simpson clonality was calculated as the square root of Simpson's diversity index over productive rearrangements. The clones in this table, taken by TCRdb from immuneACCESS, are in-frame only. Not every clone is retained; where verified, under half of the shortfall comes from an unresolved V gene, and the cause of the rest is unknown. Clone size and V and J calls were adopted from that table, with D and trimming inferred from the DNA. Within this sample are 150,000 to 160,000 clones, with 80% of them counted one time only. Around 0.62% of the sample comes from the top ten.

Beyond this particular receptor, the publication reports: Clinical and demographic metadata were provided uncurated, with the amount varying by source and participant.

Material for sequencing was peripheral blood. The TCR originated in a man aged 55 to 70 with acute or convalescent COVID-19. The sequence joins TRBV15 to TRBJ2-7, with 7 bases aligning to TRBD1. The CDR3 protein: CATSRDRSDYEQYF. The sequenced DNA is TGTGCCACCAGCAGGGACAGGTCGGACTACGAGCAGTACTTC.